Shown below are 20 T cell receptor beta chains from a single sample sequenced in a study of T cell clonality in common variable immunodeficiency. Some clones are missing from TCRdb's copy, which holds only in-frame ones; the method was immunoSEQ multiplex PCR. Listed here are tens of thousands of clones without any singletons, the top ten holding over 1.3%. Material: peripheral blood mononuclear cells. The source of these receptors is a person aged 18 to 70 in good health.

This clone was seen repeatedly, ten times or more. A read error may produce the germline difference seen at one junction end. Sequencing ends 3 residues short of the CDR3 end; the germline J gene provides the rest. This chain joins TRBV29-1 and TRBJ2-3; the D gene is possibly TRBD1 (6 bases). Germline loops: CDR1 SQVTM, CDR2 ANQGSEA. CDR3 length: 13 amino acids. Here the CDR3 reads CSVGDGGTETQYF. Incomplete CDR3 DNA: TGCAGCGTCGGTGATGGGGGCACAGAGACG.

This clone has at least ten counts. The read terminates 3 residues before the CDR3 end, so the remaining end is supplied by the germline J gene. This sequence joins TRBV18 and TRBJ2-7; maybe TRBD1 (5 bases). Trimming stripped 5 bases from V and 0 bases from J, with 11 bases between. The V gene's germline CDR1 is KGHSH and CDR2 LQKENI. This CDR3 region has 14 residues. CDR3 DNA (partial): TGTGCCAGCTCATTACAGACAGACTCCTACGAG. As protein: CASSLQTDSYE. The complete CDR3 reads CASSLQTDSYEQYF.

This clone showed up many times. The CDR3 is cut off 3 residues early in the read; its end comes from the germline J gene. V gene TRBV9 combines with J gene TRBJ1-4; TRBD1 matches 9 bases. Germline CDR1 is SGDLS and CDR2 is YYNGEE. V lost 4 bases to trimming and J lost 6 bases; unmatched junction nucleotides: 7. The CDR3 sequence is 15 residues long. The CDR3 is CASSPPGQGHEKLFF. The sequenced CDR3 bases are TGTGCCAGCAGCCCCCCCGGACAGGGGCATGAAAAA.

This clone was seen many times. This CDR3 is CASSLVALPYNEQFF. The covered CDR3 bases are TGTGCCAGCAGCTTGGTTGCCCTACCGTACAATGAG. The chain uses TRBV5-6 and TRBJ2-1, with D unclear. The read comes to an end 3 residues before the CDR3 does, leaving the germline J gene to fill in the end. CDR3 length equals 15 residues. Trimming took 0 bases from V and 4 from J, leaving 11 bases between them. Looked up from germline, CDR1 is SGHDT and CDR2 is YYEEEE.

This clone was recorded many times. The sequence runs out 3 residues before the end of the CDR3; the remainder is reconstructed from the germline J gene. The chain recombines TRBV2 with TRBJ1-4; TRBD1 is a possible D gene (6 bases). The CDR3 is 14 amino acids. The V end was cut by 6 bases, the J end by 4 bases, with 12 bases between. Per germline, CDR1 SNHLY and CDR2 FYNNEI. The CDR3 DNA, read in part, is TGTGCCAGCAGGGCAGGGGAGAGTAATGAAAAA. Its translation: CASRAGESNEK. The CDR3 as a whole reads CASRAGESNEKLFF.

This clone was picked up many times. Sequencing ends 3 residues short of the CDR3 end; the germline J gene provides the rest. The rearrangement joins TRBV9 to TRBJ2-7; tentative D call: TRBD1 (5 bases). The CDR3 sequence is 15 residues long. CDR1 and CDR2 (germline): SGDLS, YYNGEE. The ends were cut back, 0 bases at V and 3 bases at J, with 13 bases in the middle. The CDR3 bases that were read are TGTGCCAGCAGCGTAGGTGTAGGGGATCGCTACGAG. Translation: CASSVGVGDRYE. The whole CDR3 protein is CASSVGVGDRYEQYF.

This clone was observed a few times. The sequence runs out 3 residues before the end of the CDR3; the remainder is reconstructed from the germline J gene. V gene TRBV7-9 combines with J gene TRBJ1-5; D call uncertain. The CDR3 length is 14 residues. Germline CDR1 and CDR2: SEHNR and FQNEAQ (reference sequence). Trimming left V 5 bases short and J 5 bases short, with 13 bases between. Incomplete CDR3 DNA: TGTGCCAGCAGCGCCAACAGTGATGATCAGCCC. This codes for CASSANSDDQP. The entire CDR3 protein is CASSANSDDQPQHF.

This clone showed up many times. Read data end 3 residues before the CDR3 end; the end is taken from the germline J gene. The V call is TRBV20-1, the J call TRBJ2-7; 11 positions agree with TRBD1. V dropped 2 bases and J dropped 2; count of bases not matched to a gene: 2. This CDR3 has 14 amino acids. Germline V gives CDR1 DFQATT, CDR2 SNEGSKA (reference sequence). CDR3 amino acids: CSARPGQGAYEQYF. CDR3 DNA (partial): TGCAGTGCTAGACCGGGACAGGGGGCCTACGAG.

This clone was found a few times. The read ends 3 residues before the CDR3 terminus; that terminus is restored from the germline J gene. This chain links TRBV25-1 with TRBJ2-7, with a possible D match to TRBD1 (6 bases). The CDR3 length is 13 residues. V lost 5 bases to trimming and J lost 5 bases, with 13 bases between them. Germline V gene sequence: CDR1 MGHDK, CDR2 SYGVNS. The chain's CDR3 is CASSNRGDNEQYF. The part of the CDR3 DNA that was read is TGTGCCAGCAGTAACCGAGGGGACAACGAG.

This clone occurred many times. Sequencing ends 3 residues short of the CDR3 end; the germline J gene provides the rest. The rearrangement links TRBV2 to TRBJ2-7, with TRBD1 identical over 9 bases. Germline V gives CDR1 SNHLY, CDR2 FYNNEI. The CDR3 contains 14 residues. V lost 6 bases, J lost 1 base, and 4 bases stayed unmatched. The CDR3 sequence: CASRAGTGSYEQYF. The DNA read from the CDR3 is TGTGCCAGCAGAGCCGGGACAGGGTCCTACGAG.

As concerns this clone: The CDR3 is cut off 3 residues early in the read; its end comes from the germline J gene. This chain connects TRBV5-3 to TRBJ2-7; 9 bases agree with TRBD1. TRBV5-3 is recorded as an ORF, its role being uncertain. The CDR3 covers 16 residues. The ends lost 3 bases at V and 0 bases at J; junction bases unmatched: 7. Incomplete CDR3 DNA: TGTGCCAGAAGCTCGATCCGGGACAGGGTCTCCTACGAG. It specifies CARSSIRDRVSYE. The full CDR3 protein reads CARSSIRDRVSYEQYF.

This clone was found many times. The read ends 3 residues shy of where the CDR3 ends; the end is completed using the germline J gene. The chain employs TRBV19 and TRBJ2-3; 8 bases align to TRBD2. The CDR3 covers 14 residues. V was clipped by 8 bases and J by 2 bases; unmatched bases: 6. Looked up from germline, CDR1 is LNHDA and CDR2 is SQIVND (reference sequence). The CDR3 reads CASALGGDTDTQYF. CDR3 DNA, as far as it was read: TGTGCCAGTGCCCTCGGGGGGGACACAGATACG.

This clone was counted many times. CDR3: CASSRQAASGETQYF. The part of the CDR3 DNA that was read is TGTGCCAGCAGCCGACAGGCGGCGTCGGGAGAGACC. The chain links TRBV7-2 to TRBJ2-5, with D perhaps matching TRBD1 (6 bases). The read stops 3 residues short of the end of the CDR3; the missing end is completed from the germline J gene. V lost 5 bases, J lost 4 bases, and 17 bases lay in between. The CDR3 sequence is 15 residues long. The germline gives CDR1 SGHTA, CDR2 FQGNSA.

This clone was found many times. Coverage ceases 3 residues before the CDR3 finishes, and the germline J gene fills in the end. The V call is TRBV28, the J call TRBJ2-1, with 7 bases identical to TRBD2. With V trimmed by 2 bases and J by 5 bases, 9 bases remained unmatched. This CDR3 is built from 16 residues. From germline, CDR1 is MDHEN and CDR2 SYDVKM. CDR3 protein: CASSLRAGGMDNEQFF. CDR3 DNA, as far as it was read: TGTGCCAGCAGTTTAAGGGCCGGGGGGATGGACAATGAG.

This clone appeared many times. The read stops 3 residues short of the end of the CDR3; the missing end is completed from the germline J gene. V gene TRBV6-1 combines with J gene TRBJ2-2; 9 bases match TRBD1. Germline V gene data show CDR1 as MNHNS and CDR2 as SASEGT. CDR3 size: 15 residues. V shed 4 bases, J shed 2 bases, and the junction held 2 bases outside the gene matches. The covered CDR3 bases are TGTGCCAGCAGTGGAACAGGGGGCAACACCGGGGAG. The encoded protein is CASSGTGGNTGE. The full CDR3 protein is CASSGTGGNTGELFF.

This clone was recorded at least ten times. The DNA ends 3 residues before the CDR3 does, and the rest of the CDR3 is filled in from the germline J gene. The rearrangement uses TRBV20-1 and TRBJ2-1, with TRBD2 as a possible D gene (6 bases). Trimming took 1 base from V and 6 from J, leaving 10 bases between them. There are 13 residues in the CDR3. The germline V gene encodes CDR1 DFQATT and CDR2 SNEGSKA (reference sequence). This chain's CDR3 is CSARVAGSNEQFF. CDR3 DNA, as far as it was read: TGCAGTGCTAGAGTCGCGGGAAGCAATGAG.

As to this clone: The CDR3 end falls 3 residues outside the read, so it is completed with the germline J gene. The chain has TRBV20-1 and TRBJ1-5; 7 nucleotides line up with TRBD1. The junction had 9 bases not matched to a gene; V was cut back by 1 base and J by 0 bases. The CDR3 has 17 residues. Germline-derived CDR1 and CDR2 are DFQATT and SNEGSKA (reference sequence). CDR3 region: CSARAGQLAYSNQPQHF. CDR3 DNA, as far as it was read: TGCAGTGCTAGAGCGGGACAGCTAGCTTATAGCAATCAGCCC.

This clone was detected ten times or more. The read falls 3 residues short of the CDR3 end, and the missing part is taken from the germline J gene. The V and J genes are TRBV12-3 or TRBV12-4 and TRBJ2-2; no firm D call. V lost 2 bases to trimming and J lost 4 bases, with 8 bases between them. CDR3 length equals 14 residues. The part of the CDR3 DNA that was read is TGTGCCAGCAGTTTAAAGGCCTTCACCGGGGAG. It translates to CASSLKAFTGE. The whole CDR3 protein reads CASSLKAFTGELFF.

This clone has ten or more counts. The CDR3 extends 3 residues past the end of the read, so its final part is completed from the germline J gene. The V gene is TRBV19, the J gene TRBJ2-2, with 9 bases fitting TRBD1. In germline, CDR1 is LNHDA, CDR2 SQIVND (reference sequence). The length of the CDR3 is 19 residues. J gave up 7 bases and V 3 bases, and 18 bases lay outside the gene matches. CDR3: CASSIRFVGQGGVFGELFF. The CDR3 bases that were read are TGTGCCAGTAGTATCCGATTTGTGGGACAGGGCGGTGTGTTCGGGGAG.

This clone was counted ten times or more. The observed sequence ends 3 residues before the CDR3 terminus, with the missing tail filled in from the germline J gene. The chain links TRBV5-1 to TRBJ1-2; TRBD1 matches 9 bases. This CDR3 has 15 residues. CDR1 is SGHRS, CDR2 YFSETQ, per germline. Unmatched junction bases numbered 6, after V lost 0 bases and J lost 6 bases. Incomplete CDR3 DNA: TGCGCCAGCAGCTTGGTGGGACAGGGAGTGGATGGC. It encodes CASSLVGQGVDG. In full, the CDR3 is CASSLVGQGVDGYTF.